This T cell receptor (beta chain) was profiled in a study of T cell responses to AZD1222 COVID-19 vaccine. Overall study findings and caveats: At baseline, just 6 or 7 AZD1222 recipients tested seropositive. The study sampled repertoires only after the peak T cell response. Spike-specific TCR depth and breadth grew after two AZD1222 doses.

Germline V gene sequence: CDR1 LGHDT, CDR2 YNNKEL (reference sequence). The length of the CDR3 is 17 residues. The V gene end was trimmed by 3 bases and the J gene end by 4 bases; junction bases not matched to a gene: 11. A word on this clone: Its specificity is not known.

Clones were sequenced by immunoSEQ multiplex PCR, and TCRdb holds only the in-frame ones, with some missing. The sample contains tens of thousands of clones, 90% of which appear only once. The chain uses TRBV3-1 (or the pseudogene TRBV3-2) and TRBJ2-1, with 8 bases aligning to TRBD1. Sequencing used peripheral blood, obtained 28 days after the second AZD1222 dose. This clonotype was sampled from an adult who received the AZD1222 COVID-19 vaccine. The CDR3 nucleotides are TGTGCCAGCAGCCATCCCCCAGGACAGGGCCCATACAATGAGCAGTTCTTC. Its protein product is CASSHPPGQGPYNEQFF.